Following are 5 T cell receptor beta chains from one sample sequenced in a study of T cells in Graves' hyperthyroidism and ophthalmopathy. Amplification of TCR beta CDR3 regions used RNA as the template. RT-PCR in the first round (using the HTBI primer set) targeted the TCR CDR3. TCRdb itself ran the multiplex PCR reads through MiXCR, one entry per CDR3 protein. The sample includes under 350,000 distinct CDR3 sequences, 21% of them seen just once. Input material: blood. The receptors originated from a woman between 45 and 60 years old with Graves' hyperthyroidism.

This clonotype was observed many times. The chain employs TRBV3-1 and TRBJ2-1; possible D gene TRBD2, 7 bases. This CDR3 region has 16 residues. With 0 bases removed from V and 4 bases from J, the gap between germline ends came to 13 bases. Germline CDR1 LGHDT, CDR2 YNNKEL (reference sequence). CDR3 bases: TGTGCCAGCAGCCAAGAAAACGGGGGGCCTTACAATGAGCAGTTCTTC. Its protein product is CASSQENGGPYNEQFF.

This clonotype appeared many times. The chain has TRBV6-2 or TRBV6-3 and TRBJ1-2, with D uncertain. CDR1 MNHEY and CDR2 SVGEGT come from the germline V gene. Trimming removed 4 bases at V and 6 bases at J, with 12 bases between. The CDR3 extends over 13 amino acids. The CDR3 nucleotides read TGTGCCAGCAGTTCTGACCAGGCTAATGGCTACACCTTC. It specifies CASSSDQANGYTF.

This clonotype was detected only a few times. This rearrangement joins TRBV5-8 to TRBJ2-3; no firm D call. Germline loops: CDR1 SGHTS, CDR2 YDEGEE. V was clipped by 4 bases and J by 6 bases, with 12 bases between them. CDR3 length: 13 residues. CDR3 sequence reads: CASSPLAIDTQYF. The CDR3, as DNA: TGTGCCAGCAGCCCCCTCGCAATCGATACGCAGTATTTT.

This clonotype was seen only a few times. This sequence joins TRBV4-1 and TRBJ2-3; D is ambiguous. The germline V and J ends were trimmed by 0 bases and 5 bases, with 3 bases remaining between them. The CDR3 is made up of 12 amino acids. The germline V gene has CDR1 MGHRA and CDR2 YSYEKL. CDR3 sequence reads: CASSQEQDTQYF. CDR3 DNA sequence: TGCGCCAGCAGCCAAGAGCAAGATACGCAGTATTTT.

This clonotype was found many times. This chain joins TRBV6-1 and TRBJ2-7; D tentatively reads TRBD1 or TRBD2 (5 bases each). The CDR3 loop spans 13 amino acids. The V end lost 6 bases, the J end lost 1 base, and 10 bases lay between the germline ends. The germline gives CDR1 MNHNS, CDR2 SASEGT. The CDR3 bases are TGTGCCAGCAGCGGGGCAGCTTCCTACGAGCAGTACTTC. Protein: CASSGAASYEQYF.